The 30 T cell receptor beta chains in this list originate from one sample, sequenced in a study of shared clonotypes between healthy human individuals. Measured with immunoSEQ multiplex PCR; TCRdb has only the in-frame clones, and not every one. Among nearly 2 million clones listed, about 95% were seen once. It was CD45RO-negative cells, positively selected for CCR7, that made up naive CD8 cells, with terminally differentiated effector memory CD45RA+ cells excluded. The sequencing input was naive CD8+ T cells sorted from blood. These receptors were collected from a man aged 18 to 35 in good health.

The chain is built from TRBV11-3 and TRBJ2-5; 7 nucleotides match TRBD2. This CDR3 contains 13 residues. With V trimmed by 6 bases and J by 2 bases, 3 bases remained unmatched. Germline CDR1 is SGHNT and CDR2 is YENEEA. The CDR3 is CASRGTIQETQYF. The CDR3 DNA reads TGTGCCAGCAGAGGGACTATACAAGAGACCCAGTACTTC.

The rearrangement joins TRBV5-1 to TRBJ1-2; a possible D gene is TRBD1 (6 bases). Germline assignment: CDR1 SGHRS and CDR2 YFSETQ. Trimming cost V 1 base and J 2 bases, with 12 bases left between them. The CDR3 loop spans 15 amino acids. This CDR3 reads CASSLRHRENYGYTF. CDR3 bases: TGCGCCAGCAGCTTGAGGCACAGGGAGAACTATGGCTACACCTTC.

The CDR3 reads CASSPGGVGSPLHF. In nucleotides, the CDR3 is TGCGCCAGCAGCCCGGGAGGGGTCGGTTCACCCCTCCACTTT. V is TRBV5-1 and J is TRBJ1-6, with a weak D call TRBD1 (5 bases). CDR1 SGHRS and CDR2 YFSETQ come from the germline V gene. This CDR3 has 14 residues. Trimming cost V 4 bases and J 9 bases, with 14 bases left between them.

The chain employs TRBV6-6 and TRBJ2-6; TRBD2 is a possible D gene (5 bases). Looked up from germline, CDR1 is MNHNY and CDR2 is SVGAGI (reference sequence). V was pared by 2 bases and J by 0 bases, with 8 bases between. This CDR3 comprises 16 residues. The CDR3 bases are TGTGCCAGCAGTTACCCACGGGACTCTGGGGCCAACGTCCTGACTTTC. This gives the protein CASSYPRDSGANVLTF.

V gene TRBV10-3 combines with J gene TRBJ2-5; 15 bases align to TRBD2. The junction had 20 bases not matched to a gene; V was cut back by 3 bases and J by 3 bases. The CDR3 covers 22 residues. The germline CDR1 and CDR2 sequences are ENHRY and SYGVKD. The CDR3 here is CAISDTLGSAGTSGRMEETQYF. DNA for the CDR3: TGTGCCATCAGTGATACCCTGGGAAGCGCTGGGACTAGCGGGAGGATGGAAGAGACCCAGTACTTC.

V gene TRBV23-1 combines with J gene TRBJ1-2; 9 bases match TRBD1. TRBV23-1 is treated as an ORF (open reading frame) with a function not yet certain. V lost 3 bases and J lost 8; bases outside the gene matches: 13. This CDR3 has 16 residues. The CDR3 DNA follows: TGCGCCAGCAGTCAGGGGACAGGGCAAGAAGGGGGAGGCTACACCTTC. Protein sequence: CASSQGTGQEGGGYTF.

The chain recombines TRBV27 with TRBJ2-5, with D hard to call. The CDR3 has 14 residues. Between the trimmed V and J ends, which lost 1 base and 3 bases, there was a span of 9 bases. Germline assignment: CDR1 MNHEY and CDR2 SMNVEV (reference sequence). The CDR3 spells CASSLLGGKETQYF. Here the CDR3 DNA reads TGTGCCAGCAGTTTATTAGGCGGCAAAGAGACCCAGTACTTC.

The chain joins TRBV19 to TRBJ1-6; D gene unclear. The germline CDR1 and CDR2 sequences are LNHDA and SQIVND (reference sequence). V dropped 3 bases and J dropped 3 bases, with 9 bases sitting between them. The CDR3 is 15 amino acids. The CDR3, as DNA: TGTGCCAGTAGTATCGGAGCCTACTATAATTCACCCCTCCACTTT. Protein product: CASSIGAYYNSPLHF.

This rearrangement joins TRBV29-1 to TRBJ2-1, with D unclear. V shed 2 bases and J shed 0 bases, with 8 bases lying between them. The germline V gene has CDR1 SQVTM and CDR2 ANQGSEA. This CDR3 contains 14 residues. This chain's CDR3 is CSVELVGSYNEQFF. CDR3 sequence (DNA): TGCAGCGTTGAATTGGTCGGCTCCTACAATGAGCAGTTCTTC.

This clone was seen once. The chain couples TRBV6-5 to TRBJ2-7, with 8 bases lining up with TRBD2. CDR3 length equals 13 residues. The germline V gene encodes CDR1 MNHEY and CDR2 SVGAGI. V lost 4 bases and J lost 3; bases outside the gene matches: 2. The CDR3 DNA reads TGTGCCAGCAGTTTTAGCGGGGACTACGAGCAGTACTTC. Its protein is CASSFSGDYEQYF.

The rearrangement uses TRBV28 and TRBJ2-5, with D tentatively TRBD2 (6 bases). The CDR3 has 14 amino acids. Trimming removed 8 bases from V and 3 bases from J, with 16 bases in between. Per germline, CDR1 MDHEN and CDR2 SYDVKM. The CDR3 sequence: CASPKGSGEETQYF. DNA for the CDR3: TGTGCCAGCCCCAAGGGTAGCGGTGAAGAGACCCAGTACTTC.

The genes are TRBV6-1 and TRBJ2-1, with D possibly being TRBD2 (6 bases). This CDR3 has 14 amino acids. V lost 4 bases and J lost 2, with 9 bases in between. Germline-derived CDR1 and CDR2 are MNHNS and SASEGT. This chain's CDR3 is CASSGDFTYNEQFF. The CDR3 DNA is TGTGCCAGCAGTGGGGACTTCACCTACAATGAGCAGTTCTTC.

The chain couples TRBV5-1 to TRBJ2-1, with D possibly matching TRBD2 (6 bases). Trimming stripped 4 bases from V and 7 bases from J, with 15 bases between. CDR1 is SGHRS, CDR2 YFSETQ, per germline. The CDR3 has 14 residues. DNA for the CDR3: TGCGCCAGCAGCACCCTGGAGGGAGTAAATGAGCAGTTCTTC. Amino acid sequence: CASSTLEGVNEQFF.

The CDR3 sequence is CASSDQGLGVGKLFF. CDR3 bases: TGCGCCAGCAGTGACCAGGGGCTCGGGGTTGGAAAACTGTTTTTT. The chain links TRBV10-1 to TRBJ1-4, with D maybe TRBD1 (6 bases). Germline-derived CDR1 and CDR2 are WNHNN and SYGVQD (reference sequence). Trimming took 3 bases from V and 10 from J, leaving 18 bases between them. The CDR3 is 15 amino acids.

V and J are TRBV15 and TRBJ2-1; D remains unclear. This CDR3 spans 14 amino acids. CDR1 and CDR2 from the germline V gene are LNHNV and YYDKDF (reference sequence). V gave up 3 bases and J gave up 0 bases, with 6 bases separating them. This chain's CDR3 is CATSSPSSYNEQFF. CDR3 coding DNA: TGTGCCACCAGCAGTCCAAGCTCCTACAATGAGCAGTTCTTC.

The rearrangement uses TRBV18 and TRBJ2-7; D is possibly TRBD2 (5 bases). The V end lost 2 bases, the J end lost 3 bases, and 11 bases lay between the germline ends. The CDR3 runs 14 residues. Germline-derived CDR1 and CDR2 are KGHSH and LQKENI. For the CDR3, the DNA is TGTGCCAGCTCACCAGAGGAGGACCACTACGAGCAGTACTTC. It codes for CASSPEEDHYEQYF.

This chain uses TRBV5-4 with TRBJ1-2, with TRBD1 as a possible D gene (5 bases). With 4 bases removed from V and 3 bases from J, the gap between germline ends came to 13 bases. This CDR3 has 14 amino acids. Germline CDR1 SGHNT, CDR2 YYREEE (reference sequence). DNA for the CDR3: TGTGCCAGCAGCATCCAGGGTTGGGACTATGGCTACACCTTC. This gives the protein CASSIQGWDYGYTF.

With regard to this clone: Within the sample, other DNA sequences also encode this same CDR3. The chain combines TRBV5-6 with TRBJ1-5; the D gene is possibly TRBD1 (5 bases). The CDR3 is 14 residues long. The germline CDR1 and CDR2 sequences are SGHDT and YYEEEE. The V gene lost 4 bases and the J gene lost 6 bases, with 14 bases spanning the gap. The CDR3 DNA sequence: TGTGCCAGCAGCGACGGGACGGGCGTTCAGCCCCAGCATTTT. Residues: CASSDGTGVQPQHF.

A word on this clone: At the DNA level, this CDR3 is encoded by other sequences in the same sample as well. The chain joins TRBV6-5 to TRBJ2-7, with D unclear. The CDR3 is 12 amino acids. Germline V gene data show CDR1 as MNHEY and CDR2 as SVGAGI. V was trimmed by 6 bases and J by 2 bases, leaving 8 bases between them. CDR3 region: CASSPGPYEQYF. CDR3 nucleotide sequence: TGTGCCAGCAGCCCTGGACCCTACGAGCAGTACTTC.

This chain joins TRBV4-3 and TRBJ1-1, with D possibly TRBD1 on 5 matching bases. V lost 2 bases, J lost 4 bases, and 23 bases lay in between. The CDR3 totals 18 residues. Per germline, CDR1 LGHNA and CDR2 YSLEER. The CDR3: CASSQYSGTGIIGTEAFF. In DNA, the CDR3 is TGCGCCAGCAGCCAATACAGCGGGACTGGGATAATCGGCACTGAAGCTTTCTTT.

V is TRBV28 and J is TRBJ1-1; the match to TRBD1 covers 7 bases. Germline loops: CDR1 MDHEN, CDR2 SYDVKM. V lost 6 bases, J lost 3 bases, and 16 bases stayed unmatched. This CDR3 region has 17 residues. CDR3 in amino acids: CASSTPSQAGGHTEAFF. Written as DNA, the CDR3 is TGTGCCAGCAGCACACCCTCCCAAGCAGGGGGGCACACTGAAGCTTTCTTT. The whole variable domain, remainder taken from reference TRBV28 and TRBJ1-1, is DVKVTQSSRYLVKRTGEKVFLECVQDMDHENMFWYRQDPGLGLRLIYFSYDVKMKEKGDIPEGYSVSREKKERFSLILESASTNQTSMYLCASSTPSQAGGHTEAFFGQGTRLTVV.

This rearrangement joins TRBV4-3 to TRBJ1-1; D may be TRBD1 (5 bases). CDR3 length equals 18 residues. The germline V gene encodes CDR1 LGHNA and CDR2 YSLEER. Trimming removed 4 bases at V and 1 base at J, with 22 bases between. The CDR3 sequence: CASSPVPGAGTGNTEAFF. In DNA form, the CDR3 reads TGCGCCAGCAGCCCAGTACCAGGAGCAGGGACCGGGAACACTGAAGCTTTCTTT.

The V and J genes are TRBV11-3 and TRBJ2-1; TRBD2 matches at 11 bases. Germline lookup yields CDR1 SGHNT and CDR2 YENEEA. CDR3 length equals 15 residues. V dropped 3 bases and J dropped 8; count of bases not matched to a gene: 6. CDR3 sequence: CASSFTSGSLDEQFF. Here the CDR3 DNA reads TGTGCCAGCAGCTTTACTAGCGGGAGTTTAGATGAGCAGTTCTTC.

CDR3 bases: TGTGCCAGCAGTATCCTGACTCTAGCGGGGTCGGCTAGCACAGATACGCAGTATTTT. Its translation is CASSILTLAGSASTDTQYF. The chain uses TRBV27 and TRBJ2-3, with 9 bases aligning to TRBD2. V trimming: 5 bases; J trimming: 0 bases; junction bases outside the gene matches: 15. The CDR3 has 19 residues. Germline assignment: CDR1 MNHEY and CDR2 SMNVEV (reference sequence).

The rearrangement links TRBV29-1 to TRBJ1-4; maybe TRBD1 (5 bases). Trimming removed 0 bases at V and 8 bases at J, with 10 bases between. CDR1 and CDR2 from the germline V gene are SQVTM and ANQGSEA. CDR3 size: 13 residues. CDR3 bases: TGCAGCGTTGAAGAGCGGGGGGAAGAAAAACTGTTTTTT. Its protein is CSVEERGEEKLFF.

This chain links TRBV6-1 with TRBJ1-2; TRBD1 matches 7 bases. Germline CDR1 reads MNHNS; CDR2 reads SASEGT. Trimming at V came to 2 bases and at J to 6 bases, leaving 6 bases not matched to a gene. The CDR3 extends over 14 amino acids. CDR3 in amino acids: CASSEPGTANGYTF. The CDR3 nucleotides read TGTGCCAGCAGTGAACCTGGGACAGCAAATGGCTACACCTTC.

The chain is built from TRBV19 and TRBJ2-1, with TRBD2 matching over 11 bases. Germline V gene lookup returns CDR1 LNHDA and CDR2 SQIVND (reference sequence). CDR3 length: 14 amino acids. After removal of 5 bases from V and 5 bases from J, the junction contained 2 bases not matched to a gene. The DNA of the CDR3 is TGTGCCAGTAGTCCACTAGCGGGAGACAATGAGCAGTTCTTC. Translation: CASSPLAGDNEQFF. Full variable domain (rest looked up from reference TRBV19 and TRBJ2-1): DGGITQSPKYLFRKEGQNVTLSCEQNLNHDAMYWYRQDPGQGLRLIYYSQIVNDFQKGDIAEGYSVSREKKESFPLTVTSAQKNPTAFYLCASSPLAGDNEQFFGPGTRLTVL.

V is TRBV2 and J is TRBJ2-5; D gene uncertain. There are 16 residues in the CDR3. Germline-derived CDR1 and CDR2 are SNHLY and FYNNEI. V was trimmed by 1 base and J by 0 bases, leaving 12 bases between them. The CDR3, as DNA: TGTGCCAGCAGTGAAGAAACAGTAGTTTACCAAGAGACCCAGTACTTC. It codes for CASSEETVVYQETQYF.

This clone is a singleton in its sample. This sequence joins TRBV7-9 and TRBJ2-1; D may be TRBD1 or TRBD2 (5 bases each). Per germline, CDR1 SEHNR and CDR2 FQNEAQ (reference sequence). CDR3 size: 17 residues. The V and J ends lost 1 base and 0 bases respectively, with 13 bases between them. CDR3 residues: CASSLGVGTSSYNEQFF. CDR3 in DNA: TGTGCCAGCAGCTTAGGGGTCGGGACGAGCTCCTACAATGAGCAGTTCTTC.

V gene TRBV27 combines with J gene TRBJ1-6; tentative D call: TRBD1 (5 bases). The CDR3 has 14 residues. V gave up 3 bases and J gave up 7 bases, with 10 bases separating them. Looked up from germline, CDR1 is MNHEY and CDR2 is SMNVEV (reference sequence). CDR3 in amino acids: CASSLDTRNSPLHF. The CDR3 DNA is TGTGCCAGCAGTTTGGACACTCGGAATTCACCCCTCCACTTT.